The rows below give T cell receptor beta chains drawn from one sample of a study of blood T cell repertoires in COVID-19. The data were produced by immunoSEQ multiplex PCR, yet TCRdb's version contains in-frame clones alone and is incomplete. The sample yields 250,000 or so clones, 75% to 90% seen once. The specimen was peripheral blood. Receptor source: a woman between 40 and 50 years old who had recovered from COVID-19. CDR3s include the opening cysteine and the closing phenylalanine or tryptophan. Fields, in order: V gene, J gene, CDR3 protein.

TRBV2	TRBJ2-2	CASGGQATYTGELFF
TRBV6-6	TRBJ2-6	CASSRPGLAGGSSGANVLTF
TRBV4-1	TRBJ1-1	CATVGHMNTEAFF
TRBV9	TRBJ1-1	CASSVGAQGGTEAFF
TRBV5-1	TRBJ2-5	CASSQTTGTGLETQYF
TRBV18	TRBJ2-7	CASSPAGQGAGEQYF
TRBV7-2	TRBJ1-2	CASSSTGSPWGYTF
TRBV2	TRBJ2-5	CASSDGLAGETQYF
TRBV10-1	TRBJ2-3	CASSDRDRGSADTQYF
TRBV29-1	TRBJ2-3	CSVEAYGTSGTDTQYF
TRBV10-3	TRBJ2-3	CAISEWGKGDTQYF
TRBV5-6	TRBJ2-5	CASSLGPGTGSETQYF
TRBV9	TRBJ2-5	CASSVEPRGETQYF
TRBV2	TRBJ1-6	CASSEATGVPLHF
TRBV10-3	TRBJ1-3	CAIRGQGNGNTIYF
TRBV10-2	TRBJ1-4	CASSEDKGGNEKLFF
TRBV9	TRBJ1-1	CASSAGTGHEAFF
TRBV14	TRBJ1-4	CASSRDRGEKLFF
TRBV11-2	TRBJ1-5	CASSPGRDPYSNQPQHF
TRBV7-3	TRBJ2-3	CASSSNLPVWRGGGTDTQYF
TRBV9	TRBJ1-1	CASSVGAPVDTEAFF
TRBV5-4	TRBJ2-7	CASSLLLGGGLTYEQYF
TRBV6-5	TRBJ2-7	CASSYTTGSYEQYF
TRBV6-5	TRBJ2-7	CASSYDRGSYEQYF
TRBV6-5	TRBJ1-6	CASGPGQGQNSPLHF
TRBV11-3	TRBJ1-1	CASSLDRDSEAFF
TRBV7-9	TRBJ1-1	CASSNQGADTEAFF
TRBV30	TRBJ1-2	CAWSIGRGGGYGYTF
TRBV6-2/TRBV6-3	TRBJ1-2	CASSYGPAGIDYGYTF
TRBV3-1/TRBV3-2	TRBJ2-3	CASGPRITDTQYF
TRBV15	TRBJ1-1	CATSRSLANTEAFF
TRBV2	TRBJ1-1	CASRKQQGTEAFF
TRBV3-1/TRBV3-2	TRBJ1-6	CASSQEGGGRSGNSPLHF
TRBV7-2	TRBJ1-5	CASSLGTSNQPQHF
TRBV5-4	TRBJ2-1	CASSLVGGVVNEQFF
TRBV5-4	TRBJ1-1	CASSGNTRGTEAFF
TRBV18	TRBJ1-2	CASSLGQGSAANYGYTF
TRBV6-4	TRBJ2-1	CASSAAGLPYNEQFF
TRBV5-4	TRBJ1-1	CASSGRTGENTEAFF
TRBV19	TRBJ1-2	CASRRERARGYTF
TRBV12-3/TRBV12-4	TRBJ2-1	CASSPGLPNEQFF
TRBV27	TRBJ2-7	CASSEGQGVIEQYF